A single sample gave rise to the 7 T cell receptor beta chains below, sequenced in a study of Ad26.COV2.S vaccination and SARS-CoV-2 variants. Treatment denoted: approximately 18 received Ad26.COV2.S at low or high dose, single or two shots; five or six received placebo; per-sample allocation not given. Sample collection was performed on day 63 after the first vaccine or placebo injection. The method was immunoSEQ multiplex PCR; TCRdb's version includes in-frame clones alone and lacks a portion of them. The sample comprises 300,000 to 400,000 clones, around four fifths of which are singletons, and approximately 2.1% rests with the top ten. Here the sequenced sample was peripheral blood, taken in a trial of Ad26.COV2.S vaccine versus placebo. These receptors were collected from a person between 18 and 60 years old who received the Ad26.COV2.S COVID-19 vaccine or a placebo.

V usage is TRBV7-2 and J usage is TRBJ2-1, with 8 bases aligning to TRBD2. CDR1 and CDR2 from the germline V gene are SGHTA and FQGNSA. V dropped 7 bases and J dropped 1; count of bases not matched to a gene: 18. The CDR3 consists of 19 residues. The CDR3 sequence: CASTPRRTSRGGSYNEQFF. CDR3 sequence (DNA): TGTGCCAGCACCCCTCGTCGGACTAGCCGGGGTGGGTCCTACAATGAGCAGTTCTTC.

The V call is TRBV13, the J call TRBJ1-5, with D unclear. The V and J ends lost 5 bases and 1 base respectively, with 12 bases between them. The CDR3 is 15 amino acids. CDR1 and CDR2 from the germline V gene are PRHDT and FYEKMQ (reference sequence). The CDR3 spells CASSLRGGSNQPQHF. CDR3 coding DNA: TGTGCCAGCAGCCTAAGAGGTGGGAGCAATCAGCCCCAGCATTTT.

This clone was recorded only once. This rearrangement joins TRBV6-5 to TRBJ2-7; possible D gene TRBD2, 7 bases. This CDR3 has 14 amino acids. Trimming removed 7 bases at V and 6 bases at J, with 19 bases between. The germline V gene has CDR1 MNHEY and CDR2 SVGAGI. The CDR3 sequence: CASTQGTWEGEQYF. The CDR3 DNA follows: TGTGCCAGCACACAAGGGACATGGGAGGGCGAGCAGTACTTC.

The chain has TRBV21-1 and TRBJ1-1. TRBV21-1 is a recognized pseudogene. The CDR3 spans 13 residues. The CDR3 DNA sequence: TGTGCCAGCAGGCATGAACTTCGCACTGAAGCTTTCTTT. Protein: CASRHELRTEAFF.

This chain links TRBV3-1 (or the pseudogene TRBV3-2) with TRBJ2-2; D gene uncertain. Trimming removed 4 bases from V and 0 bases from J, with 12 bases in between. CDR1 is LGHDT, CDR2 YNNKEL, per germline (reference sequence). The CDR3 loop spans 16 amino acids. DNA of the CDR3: TGTGCCAGCAGCCCGCACTCCGGTGCGAACACCGGGGAGCTGTTTTTT. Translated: CASSPHSGANTGELFF.

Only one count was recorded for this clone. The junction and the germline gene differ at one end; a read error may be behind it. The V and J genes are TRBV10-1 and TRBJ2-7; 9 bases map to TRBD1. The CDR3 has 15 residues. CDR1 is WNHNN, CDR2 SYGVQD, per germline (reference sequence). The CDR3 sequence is CAGSIGTGRYNEQYF. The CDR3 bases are TGCGCCGGCAGCATTGGGACAGGGAGGTACAACGAGCAGTACTTC.

The CDR3 DNA reads as TGTGCCAGCAGCTCTTACGCCAGGGGGAATGACTACGAGCAGTACTTC. It codes for CASSSYARGNDYEQYF. V gene TRBV11-1 combines with J gene TRBJ2-7, with 7 bases identical to TRBD1. CDR1 is SGHAT, CDR2 FQDESV, per germline (reference sequence). V lost 4 bases to trimming and J lost 3 bases; unmatched junction nucleotides: 12. The CDR3 extends over 16 amino acids.